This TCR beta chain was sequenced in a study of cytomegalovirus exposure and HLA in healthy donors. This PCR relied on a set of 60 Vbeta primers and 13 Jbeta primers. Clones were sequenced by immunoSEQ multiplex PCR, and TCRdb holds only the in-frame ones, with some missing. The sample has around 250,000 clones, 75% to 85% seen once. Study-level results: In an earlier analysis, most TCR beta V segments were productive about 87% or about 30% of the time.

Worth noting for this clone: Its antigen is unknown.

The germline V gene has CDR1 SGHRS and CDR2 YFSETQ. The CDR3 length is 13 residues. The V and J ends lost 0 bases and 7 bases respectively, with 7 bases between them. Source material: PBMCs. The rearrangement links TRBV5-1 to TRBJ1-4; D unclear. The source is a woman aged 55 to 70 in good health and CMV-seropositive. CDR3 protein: CASSLDTGEKLFF. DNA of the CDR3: TGCGCCAGCAGCTTGGATACGGGTGAAAAACTGTTTTTT.